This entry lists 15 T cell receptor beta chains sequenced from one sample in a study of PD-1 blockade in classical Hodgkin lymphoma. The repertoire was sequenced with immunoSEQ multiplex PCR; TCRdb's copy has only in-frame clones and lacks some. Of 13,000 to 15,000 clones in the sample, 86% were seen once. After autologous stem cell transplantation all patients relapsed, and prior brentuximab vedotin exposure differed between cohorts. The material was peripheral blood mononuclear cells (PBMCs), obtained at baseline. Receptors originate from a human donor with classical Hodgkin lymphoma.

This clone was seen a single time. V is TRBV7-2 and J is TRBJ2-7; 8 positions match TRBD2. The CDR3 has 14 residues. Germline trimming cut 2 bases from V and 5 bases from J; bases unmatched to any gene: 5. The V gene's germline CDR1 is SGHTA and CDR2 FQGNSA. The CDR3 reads CASSLWREVDEQYF. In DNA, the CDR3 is TGTGCCAGCAGCTTATGGCGGGAGGTGGACGAGCAGTACTTC.

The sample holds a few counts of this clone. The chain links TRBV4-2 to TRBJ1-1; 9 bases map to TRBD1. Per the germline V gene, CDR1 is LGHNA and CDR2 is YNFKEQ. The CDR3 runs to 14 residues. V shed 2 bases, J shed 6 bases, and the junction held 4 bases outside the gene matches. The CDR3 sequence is CASSQPRTGAEAFF. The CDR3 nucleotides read TGTGCCAGCAGCCAACCACGGACAGGGGCTGAAGCTTTCTTT.

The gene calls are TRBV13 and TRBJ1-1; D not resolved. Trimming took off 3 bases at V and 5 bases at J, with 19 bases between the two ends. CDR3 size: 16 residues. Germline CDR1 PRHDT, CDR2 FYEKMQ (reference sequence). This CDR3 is CASSFLDVRTGTEAFF. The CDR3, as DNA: TGTGCCAGCAGCTTCCTGGACGTACGAACTGGGACTGAAGCTTTCTTT.

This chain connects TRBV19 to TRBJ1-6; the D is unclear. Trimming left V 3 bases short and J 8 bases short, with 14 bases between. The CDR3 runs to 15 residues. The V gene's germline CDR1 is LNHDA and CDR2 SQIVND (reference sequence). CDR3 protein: CASSIRGTRDSPLHF. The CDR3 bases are TGTGCCAGTAGTATCCGAGGTACTCGGGATTCACCCCTCCACTTT.

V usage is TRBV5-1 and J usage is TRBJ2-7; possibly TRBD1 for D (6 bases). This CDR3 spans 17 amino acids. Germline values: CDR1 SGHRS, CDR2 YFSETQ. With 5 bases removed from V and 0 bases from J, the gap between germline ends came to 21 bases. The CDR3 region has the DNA TGCGCCAGCAGTCTAAACCCCCCGGGACAACTCTCCTACGAGCAGTACTTC. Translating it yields CASSLNPPGQLSYEQYF.

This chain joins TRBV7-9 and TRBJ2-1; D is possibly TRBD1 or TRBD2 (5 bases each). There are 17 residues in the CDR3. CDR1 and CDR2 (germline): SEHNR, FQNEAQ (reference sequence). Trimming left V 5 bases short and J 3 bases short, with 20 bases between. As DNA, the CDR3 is TGTGCCAGCAGCCTCCCGGGAATGGGGCCGGGCTACAATGAGCAGTTCTTC. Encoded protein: CASSLPGMGPGYNEQFF. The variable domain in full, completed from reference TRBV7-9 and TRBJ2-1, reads DTGVSQNPRHKITKRGQNVTFRCDPISEHNRLYWYRQTLGQGPEFLTYFQNEAQLEKSRLLSDRFSAERPKGSFSTLEIQRTEQGDSAMYLCASSLPGMGPGYNEQFFGPGTRLTVL.

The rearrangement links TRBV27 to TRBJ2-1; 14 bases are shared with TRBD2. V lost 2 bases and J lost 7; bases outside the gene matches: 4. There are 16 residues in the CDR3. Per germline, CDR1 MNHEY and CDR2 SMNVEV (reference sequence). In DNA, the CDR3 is TGTGCCAGCAGTTTACGGACTAGCGGGGGGCGGAATGAGCAGTTCTTC. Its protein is CASSLRTSGGRNEQFF.

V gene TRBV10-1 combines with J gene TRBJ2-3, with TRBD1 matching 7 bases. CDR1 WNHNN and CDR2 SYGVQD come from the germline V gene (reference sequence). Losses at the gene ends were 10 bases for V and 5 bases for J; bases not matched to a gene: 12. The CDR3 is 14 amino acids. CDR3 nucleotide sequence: TGCGCCACCCACGAAAGGGGGCGCGTAGATACGCAGTATTTT. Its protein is CATHERGRVDTQYF.

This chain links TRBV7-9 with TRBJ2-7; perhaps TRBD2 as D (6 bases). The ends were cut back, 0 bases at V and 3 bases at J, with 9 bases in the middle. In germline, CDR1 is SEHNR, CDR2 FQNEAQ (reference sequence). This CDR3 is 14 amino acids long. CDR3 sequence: CASSLAGGDYEQYF. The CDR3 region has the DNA TGTGCCAGCAGCTTAGCTGGCGGGGACTACGAGCAGTACTTC.

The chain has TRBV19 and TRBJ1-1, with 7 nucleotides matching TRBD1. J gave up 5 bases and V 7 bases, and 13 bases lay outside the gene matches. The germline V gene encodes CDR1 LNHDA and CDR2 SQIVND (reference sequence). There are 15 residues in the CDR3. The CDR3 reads CASTYEEGARTEAFF. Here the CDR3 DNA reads TGTGCCAGTACCTATGAAGAGGGGGCGCGGACTGAAGCTTTCTTT.

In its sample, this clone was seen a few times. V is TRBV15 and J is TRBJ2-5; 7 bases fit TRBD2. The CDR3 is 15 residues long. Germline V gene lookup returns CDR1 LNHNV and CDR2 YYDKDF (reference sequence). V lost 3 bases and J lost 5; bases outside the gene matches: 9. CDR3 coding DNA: TGTGCCACCAGCAGTTCCGTCGGGAGGCGGGAGACCCAGTACTTC. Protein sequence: CATSSSVGRRETQYF.

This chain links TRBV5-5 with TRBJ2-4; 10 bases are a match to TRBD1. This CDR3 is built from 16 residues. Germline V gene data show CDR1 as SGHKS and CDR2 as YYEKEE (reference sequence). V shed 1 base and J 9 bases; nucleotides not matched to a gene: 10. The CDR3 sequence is CASSLPTGGFYSIQYF. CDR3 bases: TGTGCCAGCAGCTTGCCGACAGGGGGCTTTTACTCCATTCAGTACTTC.

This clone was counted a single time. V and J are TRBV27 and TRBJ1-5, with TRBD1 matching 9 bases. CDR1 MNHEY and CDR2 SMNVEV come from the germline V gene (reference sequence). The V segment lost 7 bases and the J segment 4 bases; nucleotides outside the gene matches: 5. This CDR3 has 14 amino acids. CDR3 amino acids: CASKLGQGNQPQHF. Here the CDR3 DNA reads TGTGCCAGCAAATTGGGACAGGGTAATCAGCCCCAGCATTTT.

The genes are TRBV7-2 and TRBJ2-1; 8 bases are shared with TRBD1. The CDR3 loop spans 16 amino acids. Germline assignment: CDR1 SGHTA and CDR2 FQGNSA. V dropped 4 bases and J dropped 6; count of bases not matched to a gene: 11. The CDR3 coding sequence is TGTGCCAGCAGCTACTGGACAGGGTTTCCCGGCAATGAGCAGTTCTTC. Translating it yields CASSYWTGFPGNEQFF.

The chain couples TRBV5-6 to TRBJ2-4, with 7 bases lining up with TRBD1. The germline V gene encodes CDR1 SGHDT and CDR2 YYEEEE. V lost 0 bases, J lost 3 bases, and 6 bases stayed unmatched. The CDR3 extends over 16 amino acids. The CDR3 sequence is CASSLVEGGGKNIQYF. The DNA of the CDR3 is TGTGCCAGCAGCTTGGTTGAAGGGGGCGGCAAAAACATTCAGTACTTC.